What follows are 12 T cell receptor beta chains derived from one specimen sequenced in a study of T-cell reconstitution after alpha-beta-depleted transplantation in children. Unique molecular identifiers were incorporated when the TCRbeta library was constructed. TCRdb re-called the PCR reads through MiXCR, storing one row per CDR3 protein. The sample lists just under 250,000 distinct CDR3 sequences, roughly 23% occurring once. The specimen was PBMCs, collected before TCRalphabeta/CD19-depleted stem cell transplant. Receptors were obtained from a girl aged 2-9 years with Fanconi anemia, due to receive a stem cell transplant.

This clonotype occurred a few times. The V call is TRBV20-1, the J call TRBJ2-1, with D unclear. The CDR3 is made up of 14 amino acids. V gave up 3 bases and J gave up 0 bases, with 9 bases separating them. Germline V gene data show CDR1 as DFQATT and CDR2 as SNEGSKA (reference sequence). The CDR3 coding sequence is TGCAGTGCTAGGGAACACAGCTCCTACAATGAGCAGTTCTTC. Residues: CSAREHSSYNEQFF.

This clonotype showed up many times. The rearrangement links TRBV5-1 to TRBJ2-1; 13 bases fit TRBD2. From germline, CDR1 is SGHRS and CDR2 YFSETQ. Unmatched junction bases numbered 7, after V lost 1 base and J lost 3 bases. The CDR3 is made up of 18 amino acids. This CDR3 reads CASSLSGTSGDYYNEQFF. CDR3 coding DNA: TGCGCCAGCAGCTTGTCCGGGACTAGCGGGGACTACTACAATGAGCAGTTCTTC.

This clonotype was picked up one time. The CDR3, as DNA: TGTGCCAGCCCCCTGCGGGAGGTCCCAGATACGCAGTATTTT. It specifies CASPLREVPDTQYF. This chain connects TRBV5-4 to TRBJ2-3; 8 bases agree with TRBD2. Germline V lookup: CDR1 SGHNT, CDR2 YYREEE (reference sequence). Unmatched junction bases numbered 8, after V lost 7 bases and J lost 4 bases. The CDR3 has 14 residues.

There are many counts of this clonotype. The rearrangement joins TRBV27 to TRBJ2-7, with TRBD1 matching over 9 bases. This CDR3 comprises 14 residues. V gave up 8 bases and J gave up 3 bases; unmatched junction bases: 8. CDR1 and CDR2 from the germline V gene are MNHEY and SMNVEV (reference sequence). CDR3 in amino acids: CASERDRVIYEQYF. The CDR3 bases are TGTGCCAGCGAGAGGGACAGGGTGATCTACGAGCAGTACTTC.

This clonotype was picked up many times. V gene TRBV20-1 combines with J gene TRBJ2-3; the match to TRBD2 covers 8 bases. With V trimmed by 3 bases and J by 2 bases, 4 bases remained unmatched. The CDR3 contains 14 residues. Germline values: CDR1 DFQATT, CDR2 SNEGSKA (reference sequence). The CDR3, as DNA: TGCAGTGCTAGCGGGGGGGGGTACACAGATACGCAGTATTTT. Its protein product is CSASGGGYTDTQYF.

This clonotype has a count of ten or more. The chain uses TRBV10-3 and TRBJ2-1; the match to TRBD1 covers 7 bases. CDR3 length equals 13 residues. CDR1 and CDR2 from the germline V gene are ENHRY and SYGVKD. Losses at the gene ends were 6 bases for V and 4 bases for J; bases not matched to a gene: 3. The CDR3 DNA reads as TGTGCCATCAGAGGGGACAGTTACAATGAGCAGTTCTTC. Translating gives CAIRGDSYNEQFF.

There are many counts of this clonotype. The V call is TRBV6-5, the J call TRBJ1-5; D perhaps matches TRBD1 (5 bases). This CDR3 has 16 amino acids. Per germline, CDR1 MNHEY and CDR2 SVGAGI. V was trimmed by 5 bases and J by 5 bases, leaving 19 bases between them. CDR3 in amino acids: CASSPSIGDGHQPQHF. In DNA, the CDR3 is TGTGCCAGCAGTCCCTCCATTGGGGACGGACATCAGCCCCAGCATTTT.

There are many counts of this clonotype. The chain joins TRBV12-3 or TRBV12-4 to TRBJ2-1, with D hard to call. Trimming took 1 base from V and 6 from J, leaving 4 bases between them. The CDR3 spans 12 residues. The CDR3 sequence: CASSLGLNEQFF. Written as DNA, the CDR3 is TGTGCCAGCAGTTTAGGTCTCAATGAGCAGTTCTTC.

The chain combines TRBV6-5 with TRBJ1-5; tentative D call: TRBD1 (5 bases). Germline V gene data show CDR1 as MNHEY and CDR2 as SVGAGI. Deletions cut 5 bases from V and 4 bases from J, with 15 bases between. The CDR3 loop spans 15 amino acids. The CDR3 spells CASSHVPGRNQPQHF. In nucleotides, the CDR3 is TGTGCCAGCAGTCACGTCCCAGGGCGTAATCAGCCCCAGCATTTT.

The V gene is TRBV20-1, the J gene TRBJ2-3, with TRBD2 identical over 8 bases. This CDR3 has 15 amino acids. CDR1 and CDR2 from the germline V gene are DFQATT and SNEGSKA (reference sequence). The V and J ends lost 3 bases and 0 bases, in that order; junction bases with no gene match: 5. As DNA, the CDR3 is TGCAGTGCTAGTCTACTAGCGGCGAGCACAGATACGCAGTATTTT. This sequence encodes CSASLLAASTDTQYF.

The rearrangement links TRBV6-1 to TRBJ2-1; 7 positions agree with TRBD1. J was trimmed by 6 bases and V by 4 bases; bases with no gene match: 12. The CDR3 runs to 16 residues. From germline, CDR1 is MNHNS and CDR2 SASEGT. CDR3 DNA: TGTGCCAGCAGTGGACAGGGAAGCGCCCTGGGCAATGAGCAGTTCTTC. Residues: CASSGQGSALGNEQFF.

The V and J genes are TRBV4-2 and TRBJ2-3; D is tentatively TRBD1 or TRBD2 (5 bases each). This CDR3 has 17 amino acids. Germline CDR1 is LGHNA and CDR2 is YNFKEQ. Trimming took 3 bases from V and 2 from J, leaving 18 bases between them. The CDR3 is CASSHIAGTEFTDTQYF. CDR3 nucleotides: TGTGCCAGCAGCCATATTGCCGGGACGGAGTTCACAGATACGCAGTATTTT.